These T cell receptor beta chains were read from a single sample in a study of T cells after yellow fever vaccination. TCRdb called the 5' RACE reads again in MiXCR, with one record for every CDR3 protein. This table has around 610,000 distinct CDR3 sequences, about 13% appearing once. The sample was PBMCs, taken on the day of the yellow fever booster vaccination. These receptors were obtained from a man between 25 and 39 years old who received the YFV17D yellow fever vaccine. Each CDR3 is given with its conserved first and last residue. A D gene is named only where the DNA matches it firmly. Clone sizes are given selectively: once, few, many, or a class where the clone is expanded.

CASSPGTSSEQYF	TGTGCCAGCAGTCCCGGGACTAGTTCCGAGCAGTACTTC	TRBD2	TRBJ2-7	TRBV6-6	few
CASTRLLWLADPNEQFF	TGTGCCAGCACCAGATTACTCTGGCTAGCGGATCCCAATGAGCAGTTCTTC	TRBD2	TRBJ2-1	TRBV12-3/TRBV12-4	.
CASSLDRGISYEQYF	TGTGCCAGCAGCCTCGACAGGGGTATTTCCTACGAGCAGTACTTC	TRBD1	TRBJ2-7	TRBV7-2	many
CSALIGGSADTQYF	TGCAGTGCCCTGATCGGGGGGAGCGCAGATACGCAGTATTTT	TRBD2	TRBJ2-3	TRBV20-1	few
CASSLGGWETQYF	TGTGCCAGCAGCTTGGGGGGATGGGAGACCCAGTACTTC	.	TRBJ2-5	TRBV7-9	many
CASSQKAAGGDTQYF	TGTGCCAGCAGCCAAAAGGCAGCGGGAGGAGATACGCAGTATTTT	TRBD2	TRBJ2-3	TRBV14	.
CASSLSRAEQFF	TGTGCCAGCAGCTTAAGCCGGGCCGAGCAGTTCTTC	.	TRBJ2-1	TRBV7-8	.
CASSLVGAGYLTGELFF	TGTGCCAGCAGCTTAGTAGGGGCAGGGTACTTGACCGGGGAGCTGTTTTTT	.	TRBJ2-2	TRBV7-2	.
CASSGTGQLNTEAFF	TGTGCCAGCTCAGGAACAGGACAGCTGAACACTGAAGCTTTCTTT	.	TRBJ1-1	TRBV18	few
CASSYGGLEQYF	TGTGCCAGCAGTTACGGGGGTCTCGAGCAGTACTTC	.	TRBJ2-7	TRBV6-2/TRBV6-3	.
CASSPGLAENTDTQYF	TGTGCCAGTAGCCCGGGACTAGCGGAGAACACAGATACGCAGTATTTT	TRBD2	TRBJ2-3	TRBV19	.
CASSSRTGKGDTQYF	TGTGCCAGCAGCTCGAGGACAGGGAAGGGAGATACGCAGTATTTT	TRBD1	TRBJ2-3	TRBV11-2	.
CASSSLEFLNTEAFF	TGTGCCAGCAGCTCACTAGAGTTTTTGAACACTGAAGCTTTCTTT	.	TRBJ1-1	TRBV5-5	.